This paragraph covers one T cell receptor (beta chain) sequence. What it recognizes is unknown. The patients who served as multiple sclerosis controls were treatment-naive and had stable or active relapsing-remitting disease that fulfilled the revised McDonald criteria. Reverse transcription used roughly 0.5 to 1 ug RNA and random hexamers. The TCR beta CDR3 was amplified by immunoSEQ multiplex PCR across 54 Vbeta, 13 Jbeta. TCRdb redid the calling of the immunoSEQ multiplex PCR reads with MiXCR, one entry per CDR3 protein. This table has 150,000 to 160,000 distinct CDR3 sequences, 95% to 96% appearing once. This specimen belongs to a study of CD8 T cells in Susac syndrome. Study conclusions and caveats: It was acknowledged by the study that relatively few individuals were included in its TCR sequencing and HLA analysis.

The CDR3 sequence is 13 residues long. The V end lost 1 base, the J end lost 8 bases, and 8 bases lay between the germline ends. The V gene's germline CDR1 is MGHDK and CDR2 SYGVNS. Sample: CD8+ T cells from PBMCs. This chain links TRBV25-1 with TRBJ2-2; D gene ambiguous. The receptor's source is a human donor with multiple sclerosis. In DNA, the CDR3 is TGTGCCAGCAGTGAATTACTGGGGGGGGAGCTGTTTTTT. Residues: CASSELLGGELFF.